The sequence of this T cell receptor beta chain was determined in a study of cytomegalovirus exposure and HLA in healthy donors. Study-wide results and caveats: Cytomegalovirus-associated TCR beta chains were listed, numbering 164.

Worth noting for this clone: Its antigen is undetermined.

Donors showed nominal health when sampled, although they likely had unrecorded immune exposures. PCR employed 60 Vbeta and 13 Jbeta primers. Sequenced by immunoSEQ multiplex PCR; TCRdb stores in-frame clones only, minus some. Found here are some 180,000 clones, just over 75% of them singletons; the top ten hold more than 1.4%. Trimming pared 3 bases from V and 8 bases from J, leaving 10 bases between. Germline assignment: CDR1 LNHNV and CDR2 YYDKDF (reference sequence). The CDR3 has 12 residues. The receptor's source is a man between 18 and 35 years old in good health and CMV-seronegative. The chain combines TRBV15 with TRBJ1-2, with a possible D match to TRBD1 (6 bases). Sequenced: PBMCs. Here the CDR3 DNA reads TGTGCCACCAGCAGTCAGGGGCCGGGCTACACCTTC. This translates into CATSSQGPGYTF.